These 27 T cell receptor beta chains were all obtained from the same sample, sequenced in a study of T-cell reconstitution after alpha-beta-depleted transplantation in children (TCRdb year 2016). What the treatment or condition label conveys for this sample: allogeneic hematopoietic cell transplantation with graft depleted of TCRalphabeta T cells and CD19 B cells. Libraries were constructed by PCR. Data came from an Illumina HiSeq 2500. To normalize quantification of the TCRbeta repertoire, the TCR libraries were built with molecular barcoding that relied on unique molecular identifiers. Using fastp trimming at Q25 and MiXCR clonotype assembly, TCRdb reanalyzed the public sequencing data and kept in-frame beta chains. Every entry covers one CDR3 protein and lists the most common genes and DNA from its rows. The table for this sample lists 500,000 to 650,000 distinct CDR3 sequences; about 10% of them were counted only once. Approximately 15% of the sample belongs to the ten largest clones.

The source was PBMCs, mostly from graft donor cells, collected 180 days after TCRalphabeta/CD19-depleted stem cell transplant. These receptors were collected from a female patient between 2 and 15 years old who had a stem cell transplant for aplastic anemia, so the T cells may come from the graft donor.

In this sample, this clonotype turned up many times. The V gene is TRBV6-5, the J gene TRBJ2-2, with 10 bases aligning to TRBD1. The CDR3 is 14 residues long. V shed 7 bases, J shed 6 bases, and the junction held 5 bases outside the gene matches. Germline V gene sequence: CDR1 MNHEY, CDR2 SVGAGI. CDR3 residues: CASNWDRGAGELFF. As DNA, the CDR3 is TGTGCCAGCAACTGGGACAGGGGAGCCGGGGAGCTGTTTTTT.

The sample holds a few counts of this clonotype. The genes are TRBV7-8 and TRBJ2-5, with TRBD1 matching over 7 bases. Unmatched junction bases numbered 19, after V lost 1 base and J lost 5 bases. Per the germline V gene, CDR1 is SGHVS and CDR2 is FQNEAQ. The CDR3 runs to 19 residues. The CDR3 loop reads CASSLVPPFVTGDVETQYF. CDR3 DNA sequence: TGTGCCAGCAGCTTAGTTCCCCCTTTCGTCACAGGGGATGTCGAGACCCAGTACTTC.

The chain recombines TRBV21-1 with TRBJ2-7; TRBD1 reflects the table's D call only, with no check against the DNA. TRBV21-1 is a pseudogene locus. This CDR3 has 19 residues. This CDR3 is CASSKDGGRGRWLPYEQYV. For the CDR3, the DNA is TGTGCCAGCAGCAAAGACGGAGGCAGGGGTCGTTGGCTACCCTACGAGCAGTACGTC.

This clonotype was detected only a few times. This chain joins TRBV5-1 and TRBJ1-6; weak D call: TRBD1 (6 bases). Deletions cut 0 bases from V and 6 bases from J, with 13 bases between. The CDR3 has 16 amino acids. CDR1 is SGHRS, CDR2 YFSETQ, per germline. CDR3 DNA: TGCGCCAGCAGCTTGGACAGGGTAGATTTTAATTCACCCCTCCACTTT. Its protein product is CASSLDRVDFNSPLHF.

This clonotype was seen ten or more times. The chain is built from TRBV10-3 and TRBJ2-7; possibly TRBD1 or TRBD2 for D (6 bases each). V shed 6 bases and J shed 9 bases, with 18 bases lying between them. Per germline, CDR1 ENHRY and CDR2 SYGVKD. CDR3 length: 13 residues. The CDR3 loop reads CAISQEGQRGQYF. For the CDR3, the DNA is TGTGCCATCAGCCAGGAGGGACAACGAGGGCAGTACTTC.

The V and J genes are TRBV10-3 and TRBJ2-2; possibly TRBD1 or TRBD2 for D (5 bases each). Trimming pared 4 bases from V and 2 bases from J, leaving 11 bases between. CDR1 ENHRY and CDR2 SYGVKD come from the germline V gene. The length of the CDR3 is 15 residues. The CDR3: CAISAGGANTGELFF. The CDR3 region has the DNA TGTGCCATCAGTGCTGGGGGAGCAAACACCGGGGAGCTGTTTTTT.

The V call is TRBV9, the J call TRBJ2-1; D remains ambiguous. The CDR3 loop spans 15 amino acids. Trimming took 4 bases from V and 0 from J, leaving 11 bases between them. Germline CDR1 SGDLS, CDR2 YYNGEE. This chain's CDR3 is CASSLTPSSYNEQFF. The CDR3 nucleotides are TGTGCCAGCAGCCTGACCCCGAGCTCCTACAATGAGCAGTTCTTC.

The table lists this clonotype with a few counts. The rearrangement uses TRBV12-3 or TRBV12-4 and TRBJ1-3; TRBD1 might be the D (5 bases). This CDR3 has 15 amino acids. V was shortened by 3 bases and J by 4 bases, with 13 bases between the two germline ends. The CDR3 spells CASSFGGKAGNTIYF. In DNA, the CDR3 is TGTGCCAGCAGTTTCGGGGGGAAGGCCGGAAACACCATATATTTT.

This clonotype has more than one count but fewer than ten. V gene TRBV7-6 combines with J gene TRBJ2-1; 12 nucleotides line up with TRBD2. This CDR3 contains 17 residues. CDR1 and CDR2 from the germline V gene are SGHVS and FNYEAQ. The V and J ends lost 4 bases and 6 bases, in that order; junction bases with no gene match: 10. CDR3 coding DNA: TGTGCCAGCAGCTGGGGGACTAGCGGGTCTCCTTCCAATGAGCAGTTCTTC. Translation: CASSWGTSGSPSNEQFF.

This clonotype was seen many times. The chain combines TRBV20-1 with TRBJ2-1, with D hard to call. V lost 2 bases and J 6 bases, leaving 17 bases between the germline ends. The CDR3 covers 15 residues. Germline CDR1 and CDR2: DFQATT and SNEGSKA (reference sequence). This CDR3 is CSARRVLEQLNEQFF. CDR3 DNA: TGCAGTGCTAGAAGGGTGTTAGAACAACTCAATGAGCAGTTCTTC.

The chain recombines TRBV20-1 with TRBJ1-4; 8 bases map to TRBD1. Per the germline V gene, CDR1 is DFQATT and CDR2 is SNEGSKA (reference sequence). V shed 3 bases and J 7 bases; nucleotides not matched to a gene: 7. The CDR3 totals 14 residues. Here the CDR3 DNA reads TGCAGTGCTAGCGGACAGGGTCGCATTGAAAAACTGTTTTTT. Protein product: CSASGQGRIEKLFF.

In this sample, this clonotype turned up a few times. The CDR3 bases are TGCAGTGCTAGAAGGGGACGAACCGGGGAGCTGTTTTTT. Its protein is CSARRGRTGELFF. The V and J genes are TRBV20-1 and TRBJ2-2, with D possibly being TRBD1 or TRBD2 (5 bases each). The V and J ends lost 2 bases and 5 bases respectively, with 9 bases between them. Germline CDR1 reads DFQATT; CDR2 reads SNEGSKA (reference sequence). This CDR3 is built from 13 residues.

This clonotype was counted only a few times. This chain links TRBV7-2 with TRBJ2-2; 8 bases are shared with TRBD1. Germline lookup yields CDR1 SGHTA and CDR2 FQGNSA. V lost 8 bases to trimming and J lost 5 bases; unmatched junction nucleotides: 7. The CDR3 runs to 14 residues. The CDR3 here is CASGGQGGTGELFF. Here the CDR3 DNA reads TGTGCCAGCGGTGGACAGGGCGGGACCGGGGAGCTGTTTTTT. Based on the CDR3 plus reference TRBV7-2 and TRBJ2-2, the full variable domain is GAGVSQSPSNKVTEKGKDVELRCDPISGHTALYWYRQSLGQGLEFLIYFQGNSAPDKSGLPSDRFSAERTGGSVSTLTIQRTQQEDSAVYLCASGGQGGTGELFFGEGSRLTVL.

A few counts support this clonotype. This rearrangement joins TRBV12-3 or TRBV12-4 to TRBJ1-5; D call uncertain. CDR3 length equals 15 residues. V was clipped by 3 bases and J by 3 bases, with 12 bases between them. The CDR3 spells CASSLTVQANQPQHF. CDR3 nucleotides: TGTGCCAGCAGTTTGACGGTGCAAGCCAATCAGCCCCAGCATTTT.

This clonotype appeared a few times. CDR3 nucleotide sequence: TGTGCCAGCAGCATGGGGACCGGGGAGCTGTTTTTT. Amino acid sequence: CASSMGTGELFF. The chain has TRBV14 and TRBJ2-2; no definite D call. Per germline, CDR1 SGHDN and CDR2 FVKESK. CDR3 length equals 12 residues. Trimming stripped 5 bases from V and 5 bases from J, with 6 bases between.

This rearrangement joins TRBV7-2 to TRBJ1-5; 11 bases map to TRBD1. The CDR3 covers 14 residues. V lost 3 bases, J lost 8 bases, and 3 bases stayed unmatched. From germline, CDR1 is SGHTA and CDR2 FQGNSA. The CDR3 is CASSLDRGLKPQHF. CDR3 bases: TGTGCCAGCAGCTTGGACAGGGGGCTTAAGCCCCAGCATTTT.

This clonotype was detected a few times. The rearrangement links TRBV29-1 to TRBJ1-4; the D gene is possibly TRBD1 (6 bases). CDR3 length equals 13 residues. Germline-derived CDR1 and CDR2 are SQVTM and ANQGSEA. Between the trimmed V and J ends, which lost 7 bases and 8 bases, there was a span of 17 bases. The CDR3 DNA reads TGCAGCGGGGGGTGGGGGGCAGGCGAAAAACTGTTTTTT. Its translation: CSGGWGAGEKLFF.

The chain has TRBV29-1 and TRBJ1-1, with D possibly being TRBD1 (6 bases). CDR1 and CDR2 (germline): SQVTM, ANQGSEA. Trimming pared 3 bases from V and 4 bases from J, leaving 9 bases between. The CDR3 length is 12 residues. For the CDR3, the DNA is TGCAGCGTTGACCGGGGGGCCACTGAAGCTTTCTTT. Protein product: CSVDRGATEAFF.

This clonotype occurred many times. The chain uses TRBV6-6 and TRBJ2-3; no clear D gene. Trimming removed 5 bases from V and 4 bases from J, with 4 bases in between. Germline V CDR1 and CDR2: MNHNY, SVGAGI (reference sequence). This CDR3 spans 11 amino acids. CDR3 sequence (DNA): TGTGCCAGCAGTAGGTCAGATACGCAGTATTTT. It yields the protein CASSRSDTQYF.

This clonotype has just a few counts. The chain has TRBV25-1 and TRBJ2-5; D not certain. The CDR3 extends over 12 amino acids. The germline V gene encodes CDR1 MGHDK and CDR2 SYGVNS. V was clipped by 10 bases and J by 7 bases, with 16 bases between them. The CDR3 loop reads CATSTPVGTQYF. DNA for the CDR3: TGTGCCACCTCAACACCCGTGGGGACCCAGTACTTC.

In its sample, this clonotype was seen a few times. The V gene is TRBV7-2, the J gene TRBJ1-1, with D unresolved. The CDR3 sequence is 15 residues long. Looked up from germline, CDR1 is SGHTA and CDR2 is FQGNSA. Trimming removed 5 bases from V and 0 bases from J, with 13 bases in between. The CDR3 loop reads CASSKFRAVNTEAFF. For the CDR3, the DNA is TGTGCCAGCAGCAAATTCCGAGCGGTGAACACTGAAGCTTTCTTT.

This clonotype has just a few counts. The rearrangement uses TRBV25-1 and TRBJ2-7, with 7 nucleotides matching TRBD1. CDR1 is MGHDK, CDR2 SYGVNS, per germline. V gave up 6 bases and J gave up 7 bases; unmatched junction bases: 15. This CDR3 spans 15 amino acids. The CDR3 bases are TGTGCCAGCAGCCCCCATCAGGGGGATATCGGGGAGCAGTACTTC. This sequence encodes CASSPHQGDIGEQYF.

This clonotype appeared a few times. The gene calls are TRBV20-1 and TRBJ1-1; possible D gene TRBD1, 6 bases. V dropped 1 base and J dropped 3 bases, with 18 bases sitting between them. Germline lookup yields CDR1 DFQATT and CDR2 SNEGSKA (reference sequence). This CDR3 is built from 16 residues. The CDR3 sequence: CSARGDRRTAHTEAFF. The CDR3 bases are TGCAGTGCTAGAGGAGACAGGCGGACGGCCCACACTGAAGCTTTCTTT.

CDR3 DNA: TGTGCCAGCAGCCCTGGGGGCGGACATACGCAGTATTTT. Translating it yields CASSPGGGHTQYF. The rearrangement uses TRBV7-2 and TRBJ2-3; D is possibly TRBD1 (6 bases). Deletions cut 5 bases from V and 7 bases from J, with 13 bases between. The CDR3 runs 13 residues. From germline, CDR1 is SGHTA and CDR2 FQGNSA.

V and J are TRBV6-5 and TRBJ1-1; TRBD1 matches 9 bases. V was pared by 2 bases and J by 4 bases, with 2 bases of the junction left unmatched. The CDR3 has 14 amino acids. CDR1 and CDR2 from the germline V gene are MNHEY and SVGAGI. The CDR3 reads CASSYPGQGTEAFF. As DNA, the CDR3 is TGTGCCAGCAGTTACCCGGGACAGGGCACTGAAGCTTTCTTT.

This clonotype appeared a few times. The CDR3 protein is CASSRGEERGVEQFF. CDR3 DNA: TGTGCCAGCTCCCGGGGGGAGGAGCGGGGGGTTGAGCAGTTCTTC. The V and J genes are TRBV6-1 and TRBJ2-1, with 9 bases identical to TRBD2. After removal of 8 bases from V and 9 bases from J, the junction contained 14 bases not matched to a gene. Germline lookup yields CDR1 MNHNS and CDR2 SASEGT. This CDR3 has 15 residues.

The J gene is TRBJ2-5, the V gene TRBV20-1, with D possibly called TRBD1 or TRBD2 (5 bases each). Trimming stripped 4 bases from V and 0 bases from J, with 12 bases between. In germline, CDR1 is DFQATT, CDR2 SNEGSKA (reference sequence). The CDR3 totals 14 residues. CDR3 sequence (DNA): TGCAGTGCTACGAGCCGGGACCACCAAGAGACCCAGTACTTC. Encoded protein: CSATSRDHQETQYF.